This TCR beta chain was sequenced in a study of T cells in Graves' hyperthyroidism and ophthalmopathy. Findings and limits, study-wide: Ophthalmopathy and stable hyperthyroidism were separated by a 13 V-J model. Ophthalmopathy was model-predicted a median around seven months pre-onset.

This clonotype was seen many times. The antigen remains unidentified. Using 9.5 to 10 ml of fresh peripheral blood, PBMCs were prepared. Per germline, CDR1 PRHDT and CDR2 FYEKMQ (reference sequence). The CDR3 extends over 13 amino acids. Losses at the gene ends were 5 bases for V and 6 bases for J; bases not matched to a gene: 6. RNA transcripts were the template for amplifying TCR beta CDR3 regions. The HTBI primer set served for first-round RT-PCR of the TCR CDR3. TCRdb re-derived calls from the multiplex PCR reads in MiXCR, one entry per CDR3 protein. Of 360,000 or so distinct CDR3 sequences in the sample, over 15% were seen once.

Material for sequencing was blood. This chain connects TRBV13 to TRBJ1-2; 7 bases fit TRBD1. The TCR was taken from a woman in her thirties or forties with Graves' ophthalmopathy. Written as DNA, the CDR3 is TGTGCCAGCAGCGGAGCCGACAGGGATGGCTACACCTTC. Translating it yields CASSGADRDGYTF.